This TCR beta chain was documented in a study of T cells after yellow fever vaccination. Overall study findings and caveats: Among primary-vaccination clones, most reappeared after the booster, at about 95% for CD4 and about 90% for CD8. FACS-sorted repertoires might harbor abundant contaminating clonotypes from the bulk population.

UMIs were added to TCR cDNA along with a universal primer site when it was made by 5'RACE template switching. TCRdb independently ran MiXCR on the 5' RACE reads; one entry per CDR3 protein. The table includes more than 350,000 distinct CDR3 sequences, 9.5% to 13% detected once. This clonotype was recorded at least ten times. As yet, its antigen is unknown. The sequencing here drew on PBMCs, taken on the day of the first yellow fever vaccination. This clonotype was obtained from a man between 18 and 35 years old who received the YFV17D yellow fever vaccine.

Written as DNA, the CDR3 is TGTGCCAGCACCTCCCGGACGGCGGGGGGGTCAGAAGCTTTCTTT. This gives the protein CASTSRTAGGSEAFF. This chain links TRBV25-1 with TRBJ1-1, with a tentative D call TRBD1 (5 bases). Trimming took 7 bases from V and 8 from J, leaving 23 bases between them. Per germline, CDR1 MGHDK and CDR2 SYGVNS. There are 15 residues in the CDR3.